Below, one TCR beta chain is given with its context. Its antigen is unknown. A single base separates this from a much larger clone, so it may be a read error. Receptor libraries were prepared by PCR. These reads were obtained on an Illumina HiSeq 2500. To normalize quantification of the TCRbeta repertoire, the TCR libraries were built with molecular barcoding that relied on unique molecular identifiers. TCRdb passed the public sequencing reads through fastp at Q25 and MiXCR, retaining productive beta sequences. Identical CDR3 protein sequences are pooled into one entry, listed with their most common genes and DNA. This sample holds more than 60,000 distinct CDR3 sequences; approximately 7.3% were observed only once. Of the sample, 2% to 3% is held by the ten largest clones. The sample is drawn from a study of T-cell reconstitution after alpha-beta-depleted transplantation in children (dated by TCRdb to 2016 to 2018). For the wider study: T-cell immune reconstitution after TCRalphabeta/CD19-depleted allogeneic hematopoietic cell transplantation in children was quantitatively tracked in the study by means of TCR repertoire profiling.

CDR1 is given as SGHAT and CDR2 as FQNNGV, both from the germline V gene. Spanning cysteine to phenylalanine, the CDR3 consists of 15 amino acids. Only the CDR3 region is kept as DNA, spanning 45 bases read in frame from base 1. The chain employs TRBV11-2 and TRBJ2-1; the D gene identity is not certain. This clonotype was obtained from a human donor who donated a stem cell graft to a child with acute lymphoblastic leukemia. The specimen comprised PBMCs from the stem cell graft donor, sampled from the stem cell graft. The sequenced DNA: TGTGCCAGAAGCTTTACGGACCCCTCCTACAATGAGCAGTTCTTC. Its protein product is CARSFTDPSYNEQFF.